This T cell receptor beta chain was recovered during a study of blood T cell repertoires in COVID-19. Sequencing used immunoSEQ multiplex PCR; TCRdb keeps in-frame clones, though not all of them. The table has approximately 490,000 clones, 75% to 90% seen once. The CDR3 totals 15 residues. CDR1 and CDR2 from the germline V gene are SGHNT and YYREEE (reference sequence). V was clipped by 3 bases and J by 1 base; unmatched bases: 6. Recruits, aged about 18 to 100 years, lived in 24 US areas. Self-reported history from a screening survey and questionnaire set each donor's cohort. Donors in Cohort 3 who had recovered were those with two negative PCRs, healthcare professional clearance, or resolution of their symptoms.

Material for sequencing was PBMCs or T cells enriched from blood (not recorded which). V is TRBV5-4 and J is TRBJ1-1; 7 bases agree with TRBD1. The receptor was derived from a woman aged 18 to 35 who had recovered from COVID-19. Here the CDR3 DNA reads TGTGCCAGCAGCTCCTCTCAGGGGGAGAACACTGAAGCTTTCTTT. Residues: CASSSSQGENTEAFF.